These 26 T cell receptor beta chains share one sample of origin, sequenced in a study of cytomegalovirus exposure and HLA in healthy donors. Produced via immunoSEQ multiplex PCR; TCRdb's table is partial and in-frame only. The sample carries roughly 130,000 clones, roughly nine tenths recorded once. Sequencing was performed on PBMCs. These receptor sequences come from a man aged 18 to 30 in good health and CMV-seronegative.

V is TRBV2 and J is TRBJ2-3; D gene unclear. Trimming pared 7 bases from V and 3 bases from J, leaving 14 bases between. In germline, CDR1 is SNHLY, CDR2 FYNNEI. The CDR3 length is 14 residues. Here the CDR3 DNA reads TGTGCCAGCACCCTTTCGGGTATGACAGATACGCAGTATTTT. This gives the protein CASTLSGMTDTQYF. Full variable domain (remainder filled in from reference TRBV2 and TRBJ2-3): EPEVTQTPSHQVTQMGQEVILRCVPISNHLYFYWYRQILGQKVEFLVSFYNNEISEKSEIFDDQFSVERPDGSNFTLKIRSTKLEDSAMYFCASTLSGMTDTQYFGPGTRLTVL.

This clone was observed a handful of times. This chain links TRBV28 with TRBJ2-7; D remains ambiguous. The CDR3 runs 14 residues. The V and J ends lost 3 bases and 3 bases respectively, with 12 bases between them. The germline CDR1 and CDR2 sequences are MDHEN and SYDVKM. DNA for the CDR3: TGTGCCAGCAGTTTGTTAGTAACCGTCTACGAGCAGTACTTC. This codes for CASSLLVTVYEQYF.

The chain recombines TRBV6-1 with TRBJ1-1; TRBD1 is a possible D gene (5 bases). Germline V gives CDR1 MNHNS, CDR2 SASEGT. V lost 1 base to trimming and J lost 1 base, with 10 bases between them. The CDR3 covers 15 residues. CDR3 sequence: CASSEGTGWNTEAFF. CDR3 sequence (DNA): TGTGCCAGCAGTGAAGGCACAGGATGGAACACTGAAGCTTTCTTT.

V usage is TRBV9 and J usage is TRBJ2-6, with D perhaps matching TRBD2 (5 bases). The CDR3 sequence is 15 residues long. V was pared by 2 bases and J by 2 bases, with 8 bases between. Germline loops: CDR1 SGDLS, CDR2 YYNGEE. The CDR3 sequence: CASSVREPGANVLTF. CDR3 nucleotides: TGTGCCAGCAGCGTCCGGGAACCTGGGGCCAACGTCCTGACTTTC.

This sequence joins TRBV11-3 and TRBJ2-7, with D hard to call. Germline CDR1 is SGHNT and CDR2 is YENEEA. The CDR3 sequence is 14 residues long. The V end was cut by 8 bases, the J end by 6 bases, with 20 bases between. The CDR3 sequence is CASCGSLGRCEQYF. For the CDR3, the DNA is TGTGCCAGCTGCGGAAGTCTAGGCCGGTGCGAGCAGTACTTC. Supplemented by reference TRBV11-3 and TRBJ2-7, the full variable domain reads EAGVVQSPRYKIIEKKQPVAFWCNPISGHNTLYWYLQNLGQGPELLIRYENEEAVDDSQLPKDRFSAERLKGVDSTLKIQPAELGDSAVYLCASCGSLGRCEQYFGPGTRLTVT.

In DNA, the CDR3 is TGTGCCACCAGCGCCCTTCCACGGGGGGGGGCGGGTGGCTACACCTTC. Translating gives CATSALPRGGAGGYTF. This rearrangement joins TRBV15 to TRBJ1-2; the D gene is possibly TRBD1 (6 bases). This CDR3 has 16 residues. Germline V lookup: CDR1 LNHNV, CDR2 YYDKDF (reference sequence). Between the trimmed V and J ends, which lost 5 bases and 7 bases, there was a span of 23 bases.

This rearrangement joins TRBV5-1 to TRBJ2-3; D not resolved. The CDR3 runs 11 residues. The germline gives CDR1 SGHRS, CDR2 YFSETQ. V lost 0 bases and J 7 bases, leaving 3 bases between the germline ends. CDR3 DNA: TGCGCCAGCAGCTTGGACTATACGCAGTATTTT. It yields the protein CASSLDYTQYF.

The table lists this clone with many counts. The V gene is TRBV27, the J gene TRBJ2-4, with 11 nucleotides matching TRBD1. The CDR3 totals 15 residues. The V and J ends lost 7 bases and 9 bases, in that order; junction bases with no gene match: 11. Per the germline V gene, CDR1 is MNHEY and CDR2 is SMNVEV (reference sequence). CDR3 coding DNA: TGTGCCAGCACCGGGACAGGGGGTTCGGGGGGCATTCAGTACTTC. Translating it yields CASTGTGGSGGIQYF.

This chain connects TRBV5-1 to TRBJ2-1; TRBD2 matches 7 bases. This CDR3 comprises 15 residues. Trimming cost V 0 bases and J 1 base; bases outside gene matches: 1. Germline loops: CDR1 SGHRS, CDR2 YFSETQ. The CDR3 region has the DNA TGCGCCAGCAGCTTGGTTAGCGGGTCCTACAATGAGCAGTTCTTC. Translation gives CASSLVSGSYNEQFF.

The CDR3 is CASSRLRGNTDTQYF. Here the CDR3 DNA reads TGTGCCAGCAGCCGCCTAAGGGGTAACACAGATACGCAGTATTTT. This chain links TRBV11-1 with TRBJ2-3; TRBD1 is a possible D gene (5 bases). Germline V gene data show CDR1 as SGHAT and CDR2 as FQDESV (reference sequence). CDR3 length: 15 amino acids. V lost 5 bases to trimming and J lost 2 bases, with 14 bases between them.

This clone occurred a few times. The genes are TRBV6-5 and TRBJ1-3; D is uncertain. The germline V gene has CDR1 MNHEY and CDR2 SVGAGI. Deletions cut 1 base from V and 2 bases from J, with 12 bases between. The CDR3 contains 16 residues. This chain's CDR3 is CASSYYPRGAGNTIYF. CDR3 bases: TGTGCCAGCAGTTACTACCCCCGCGGGGCTGGAAACACCATATATTTT.

V usage is TRBV29-1 and J usage is TRBJ1-2, with 8 bases matching TRBD1. J lost 6 bases, V lost 6 bases, and 21 bases had no gene match. Looked up from germline, CDR1 is SQVTM and CDR2 is ANQGSEA. CDR3 length equals 17 residues. CDR3 protein: CSVGGTGVSLVGDGYTF. DNA for the CDR3: TGCAGCGTGGGGGGGACAGGTGTTTCCCTAGTGGGCGATGGCTACACCTTC.

This clone was picked up many times. The J gene is TRBJ1-2, the V gene TRBV7-2; D is uncertain. Between the trimmed V and J ends, which lost 5 bases and 2 bases, there was a span of 15 bases. The CDR3 extends over 15 amino acids. Per germline, CDR1 SGHTA and CDR2 FQGNSA. This CDR3 is CASSPGGTSNYGYTF. The DNA of the CDR3 is TGTGCCAGCAGCCCCGGAGGAACCTCCAACTATGGCTACACCTTC.

This clone was seen at least ten times. CDR3 in DNA: TGTGCCGACCCCTCGACATTTAATCCCCACGAGCAGTACTTC. It yields the protein CADPSTFNPHEQYF. The chain has TRBV7-9 and TRBJ2-7; D gene uncertain. The CDR3 extends over 14 amino acids. Germline CDR1 SEHNR, CDR2 FQNEAQ (reference sequence). Trimming pared 11 bases from V and 5 bases from J, leaving 22 bases between. Full variable domain (missing parts from reference TRBV7-9 and TRBJ2-7): DTGVSQNPRHKITKRGQNVTFRCDPISEHNRLYWYRQTLGQGPEFLTYFQNEAQLEKSRLLSDRFSAERPKGSFSTLEIQRTEQGDSAMYLCADPSTFNPHEQYFGPGTRLTVT.

The chain has TRBV18 and TRBJ2-7, with 8 bases fitting TRBD1. Germline CDR1 and CDR2: KGHSH and LQKENI. V was pared by 6 bases and J by 3 bases, with 7 bases of the junction left unmatched. The CDR3 runs to 14 residues. In DNA form, the CDR3 reads TGTGCCAGCTCCCCCGGACAGGGCAACTACGAGCAGTACTTC. This gives the protein CASSPGQGNYEQYF.

The chain couples TRBV5-1 to TRBJ1-4; 8 nucleotides match TRBD1. Losses at the gene ends were 3 bases for V and 2 bases for J; bases not matched to a gene: 3. The CDR3 contains 15 residues. Germline values: CDR1 SGHRS, CDR2 YFSETQ. The CDR3 loop is CASSYNRGTNEKLFF. CDR3 DNA sequence: TGCGCCAGCAGCTATAACAGGGGGACTAATGAAAAACTGTTTTTT.

This clone was found once. This chain uses TRBV4-2 with TRBJ2-1; maybe TRBD2 (6 bases). CDR3 length equals 15 residues. Trimming left V 5 bases short and J 2 bases short, with 13 bases between. Per the germline V gene, CDR1 is LGHNA and CDR2 is YNFKEQ. Here the CDR3 DNA reads TGTGCCAGCAGCGAGAGTAGCGGCCCCTACAATGAGCAGTTCTTC. Encoded protein: CASSESSGPYNEQFF.

The J gene is TRBJ2-7, the V gene TRBV28; 9 nucleotides align to TRBD1. Looked up from germline, CDR1 is MDHEN and CDR2 is SYDVKM. The CDR3 totals 11 residues. The trim removed 11 bases at V and 4 bases at J, leaving 3 bases unmatched. The DNA of the CDR3 is TGTGCCGGGGGACAGGGATACGAGCAGTACTTC. Its protein is CAGGQGYEQYF.

The chain recombines TRBV2 with TRBJ2-5; TRBD1 matches 12 bases. J gave up 4 bases and V 7 bases, and 4 bases lay outside the gene matches. Per germline, CDR1 SNHLY and CDR2 FYNNEI. CDR3 size: 14 residues. CDR3 in DNA: TGTGCCAGCAACTGGGACAGGGGGCGAGAGACCCAGTACTTC. Amino acid sequence: CASNWDRGRETQYF.

V is TRBV10-3 and J is TRBJ1-4, with 9 nucleotides matching TRBD1. With 6 bases clipped from V and 7 bases from J, the junction kept 3 bases outside the gene matches. From germline, CDR1 is ENHRY and CDR2 SYGVKD. This CDR3 has 13 amino acids. CDR3 bases: TGTGCCATCAGCGGGACAGGGAGTGAAAAACTGTTTTTT. Its protein is CAISGTGSEKLFF.

There are a few counts of this clone. The chain is built from TRBV2 and TRBJ1-1; D not resolved. Germline V gene data show CDR1 as SNHLY and CDR2 as FYNNEI. Trimming pared 7 bases from V and 5 bases from J, leaving 11 bases between. The CDR3 sequence is 12 residues long. The CDR3 loop is CASTREGTEAFF. CDR3 DNA sequence: TGTGCCAGCACCCGGGAAGGAACTGAAGCTTTCTTT.

This clone was seen a handful of times. The rearrangement joins TRBV10-3 to TRBJ2-7; maybe TRBD1 (6 bases). The germline CDR1 and CDR2 sequences are ENHRY and SYGVKD. The CDR3 has 17 amino acids. V lost 0 bases, J lost 0 bases, and 15 bases lay in between. CDR3 nucleotides: TGTGCCATCAGTGAGTCCCTAGTGGGGGCTAGCTCCTACGAGCAGTACTTC. Its protein product is CAISESLVGASSYEQYF.

This clone was observed a few times. J is TRBJ1-1 and V is TRBV6-4, with 9 bases identical to TRBD1. The ends lost 6 bases at V and 4 bases at J; junction bases unmatched: 6. Germline-derived CDR1 and CDR2 are MRHNA and SNTAGT. The CDR3 runs to 14 residues. The CDR3 DNA follows: TGTGCCAGCAGCGGGACAGGGTCGGTCACTGAAGCTTTCTTT. Translation: CASSGTGSVTEAFF.

The J gene is TRBJ2-7, the V gene TRBV5-6; 9 positions match TRBD1. The V and J ends lost 3 bases and 2 bases, in that order; junction bases with no gene match: 9. The CDR3 is made up of 16 amino acids. Germline CDR1 and CDR2: SGHDT and YYEEEE. The CDR3 here is CASSSRQGVFAYEQYF. The DNA of the CDR3 is TGTGCCAGCAGCTCACGACAGGGGGTGTTCGCCTACGAGCAGTACTTC.

The chain is built from TRBV30 and TRBJ1-1; TRBD1 matches at 10 bases. The CDR3 loop spans 13 amino acids. Trimming at V came to 3 bases and at J to 8 bases, leaving 6 bases not matched to a gene. CDR1 is GTSNPN, CDR2 SVGIG, per germline (reference sequence). The CDR3 sequence is CAWSASGQGEAFF. The CDR3 DNA reads TGTGCCTGGAGCGCCTCGGGACAGGGGGAAGCTTTCTTT.

The chain has TRBV5-1 and TRBJ2-3; 13 nucleotides line up with TRBD2. CDR3 length: 17 amino acids. Germline-derived CDR1 and CDR2 are SGHRS and YFSETQ. J lost 2 bases, V lost 4 bases, and 7 bases had no gene match. The chain's CDR3 is CASSRGLAGAYTDTQYF. CDR3 DNA sequence: TGCGCCAGCAGCCGAGGACTAGCGGGGGCCTACACAGATACGCAGTATTTT.